These 30 T cell receptor beta chains were all obtained from the same sample, sequenced in a study of T cells in Graves' hyperthyroidism and ophthalmopathy. Amplification yielded TCR beta CDR3 regions, with RNA transcripts as the source. First-round RT-PCR with HTBI primers amplified the TCR CDR3 region. TCRdb reprocessed the multiplex PCR reads via MiXCR and lists one record per CDR3 protein. Of about half a million distinct CDR3 sequences in the sample, about 20% were seen once. Sequenced sample: blood. All receptors derive from a woman in her seventies with Graves' ophthalmopathy.

The V and J genes are TRBV16 and TRBJ2-1; D remains ambiguous. Deletions cut 5 bases from V and 8 bases from J, with 10 bases between. Germline V lookup: CDR1 KGHSY, CDR2 FQNENV. This CDR3 comprises 12 residues. CDR3 loop: CASSKLNYEQFF. The CDR3, as DNA: TGTGCCAGCAGCAAGCTAAACTATGAGCAGTTCTTC. The full variable domain, completed using reference TRBV16 and TRBJ2-1, is GEEVAQTPKHLVRGEGQKAKLYCAPIKGHSYVFWYQQVLKNEFKFLISFQNENVFDETGMPKERFSAKCLPNSPCSLEIQATKLEDSAVYFCASSKLNYEQFFGPGTRLTVL.

This clonotype has at least ten counts. This sequence joins TRBV28 and TRBJ2-7, with 8 bases fitting TRBD2. This CDR3 comprises 13 residues. CDR1 and CDR2 from the germline V gene are MDHEN and SYDVKM. With 8 bases clipped from V and 4 bases from J, the junction kept 7 bases outside the gene matches. CDR3 amino acids: CASSPRGGYEQYF. Here the CDR3 DNA reads TGTGCCAGCTCCCCCCGCGGGGGGTACGAGCAGTACTTC.

The chain uses TRBV19 and TRBJ2-3, with 9 nucleotides matching TRBD2. V was clipped by 8 bases and J by 2 bases; unmatched bases: 11. The CDR3 extends over 16 amino acids. Per germline, CDR1 LNHDA and CDR2 SQIVND (reference sequence). The CDR3 nucleotides read TGTGCCAGTTATCCGGCGACTAGCGGACCCACAGATACGCAGTATTTT. Its protein is CASYPATSGPTDTQYF.

This clonotype appeared a few times. The chain has TRBV6-2 or TRBV6-3 and TRBJ2-7, with 10 bases lining up with TRBD2. The ends lost 5 bases at V and 3 bases at J; junction bases unmatched: 4. Germline V gives CDR1 MNHEY, CDR2 SVGEGT. This CDR3 contains 14 residues. CDR3 region: CASSLIAGGYEQYF. The CDR3 DNA reads TGTGCCAGCAGTCTCATAGCGGGAGGCTACGAGCAGTACTTC.

The J gene is TRBJ2-3, the V gene TRBV28, with D perhaps matching TRBD1 or TRBD2 (6 bases each). The germline V and J ends were trimmed by 1 base and 3 bases, with 14 bases remaining between them. Germline loops: CDR1 MDHEN, CDR2 SYDVKM. This CDR3 has 16 amino acids. The DNA of the CDR3 is TGTGCCAGCAGTTTATATTCTGGGGGGCCGACAGATACGCAGTATTTT. Amino acid sequence: CASSLYSGGPTDTQYF.

The chain employs TRBV19 and TRBJ1-5; TRBD1 matches at 8 bases. The CDR3 has 16 amino acids. The trim removed 4 bases at V and 6 bases at J, leaving 11 bases unmatched. The germline V gene has CDR1 LNHDA and CDR2 SQIVND (reference sequence). In DNA form, the CDR3 reads TGTGCCAGTAGTAATCAGGGGGCGCTTAGAGGTCAGCCCCAGCATTTT. It specifies CASSNQGALRGQPQHF.

This clonotype was detected only a few times. The chain employs TRBV18 and TRBJ1-5; D is unclear. The V gene's germline CDR1 is KGHSH and CDR2 LQKENI. The CDR3 is made up of 14 amino acids. The ends were cut back, 1 base at V and 5 bases at J, with 9 bases in the middle. The CDR3 nucleotides are TGTGCCAGCTCACCACGAGGTTCTCATCAGCCCCAGCATTTT. Its translation: CASSPRGSHQPQHF.

This clonotype has a handful of counts. The chain is built from TRBV10-2 and TRBJ2-7; D may correspond to TRBD1 or TRBD2 (6 bases each). CDR3 size: 12 residues. Deletions cut 4 bases from V and 5 bases from J, with 9 bases between. Germline assignment: CDR1 WSHSY and CDR2 SAAADI. CDR3 sequence reads: CASSVGGHEQYF. CDR3 nucleotides: TGCGCCAGCAGTGTGGGGGGCCACGAGCAGTACTTC.

This clonotype was seen a few times. This chain joins TRBV7-9 and TRBJ2-3, with D tentatively TRBD2 (6 bases). Germline CDR1 is SEHNR and CDR2 is FQNEAQ (reference sequence). V was clipped by 4 bases and J by 3 bases, with 11 bases between them. This CDR3 has 14 residues. The CDR3 DNA reads TGTGCCAGCAGCTCCGGGGGATGGACAGATACGCAGTATTTT. Residues: CASSSGGWTDTQYF.

This clonotype was found a few times. The chain combines TRBV19 with TRBJ2-3; tentatively, D is TRBD2 (6 bases). V dropped 7 bases and J dropped 0 bases, with 17 bases sitting between them. The germline gives CDR1 LNHDA, CDR2 SQIVND (reference sequence). The CDR3 has 16 amino acids. CDR3 bases: TGTGCCAGTATCCCTGGAGGGGCCCCTAGCACAGATACGCAGTATTTT. Translation gives CASIPGGAPSTDTQYF.

The V call is TRBV6-1, the J call TRBJ2-1; D unclear. Germline V gene lookup returns CDR1 MNHNS and CDR2 SASEGT. V was trimmed by 6 bases and J by 8 bases, leaving 20 bases between them. This CDR3 comprises 15 residues. The CDR3 bases are TGTGCCAGCAGAACCGACTCAGACCTTTCCGATGAGCAGTTCTTC. It specifies CASRTDSDLSDEQFF.

This clonotype was recorded only once. The genes are TRBV4-2 and TRBJ2-2; D call uncertain. V dropped 1 base and J dropped 8 bases, with 8 bases sitting between them. The germline gives CDR1 LGHNA, CDR2 YNFKEQ. This CDR3 contains 13 residues. CDR3 coding DNA: TGTGCCAGCAGCCAAGTACCCCCGGGGGAGCTGTTTTTT. Residues: CASSQVPPGELFF.

The chain carries TRBV20-1 and TRBJ2-3; D is perhaps TRBD2 (6 bases). The length of the CDR3 is 12 residues. V lost 8 bases and J lost 4, with 13 bases in between. CDR1 DFQATT and CDR2 SNEGSKA come from the germline V gene (reference sequence). CDR3 sequence: CSFPGTSDTQYF. CDR3 nucleotide sequence: TGCAGTTTCCCGGGGACTTCAGATACGCAGTATTTT.

There are many counts of this clonotype. J is TRBJ2-7 and V is TRBV7-2; 12 bases align to TRBD1. J lost 3 bases, V lost 5 bases, and 5 bases had no gene match. Germline V gene data show CDR1 as SGHTA and CDR2 as FQGNSA. The CDR3 loop spans 15 amino acids. The CDR3 loop is CASSAGTGGFYEQYF. As DNA, the CDR3 is TGTGCCAGCAGCGCAGGGACAGGGGGCTTCTACGAGCAGTACTTC.

To note about this clonotype: The junction and the germline gene differ at one end; a read error may be behind it. The gene calls are TRBV19 and TRBJ1-1; D ambiguous. This CDR3 has 14 amino acids. Germline V gene lookup returns CDR1 LNHDA and CDR2 SQIVND (reference sequence). CDR3 amino acids: CVSSITWLNTEAFF. The CDR3, as DNA: TGTGTCAGTAGTATAACTTGGCTGAACACTGAAGCTTTCTTT.

CDR3: CASGSALSSYEQYF. The CDR3 DNA follows: TGTGCCAGCGGTTCAGCGCTAAGCTCCTACGAGCAGTACTTC. V and J are TRBV6-2 or TRBV6-3 and TRBJ2-7, with D uncertain. This CDR3 contains 14 residues. The V end lost 8 bases, the J end lost 0 bases, and 14 bases lay between the germline ends. The germline gives CDR1 MNHEY, CDR2 SVGEGT.

The gene calls are TRBV19 and TRBJ2-1, with 8 bases matching TRBD2. Germline CDR1 is LNHDA and CDR2 is SQIVND (reference sequence). This CDR3 has 15 amino acids. Trimming removed 6 bases from V and 7 bases from J; junction bases left unmatched: 11. CDR3 DNA sequence: TGTGCCAGTAGGAGGGCGGGAGGAAGAGGTAATGAGCAGTTCTTC. It translates to CASRRAGGRGNEQFF. The full variable domain, completed using reference TRBV19 and TRBJ2-1, is DGGITQSPKYLFRKEGQNVTLSCEQNLNHDAMYWYRQDPGQGLRLIYYSQIVNDFQKGDIAEGYSVSREKKESFPLTVTSAQKNPTAFYLCASRRAGGRGNEQFFGPGTRLTVL.

This clonotype was seen at least ten times. The chain links TRBV2 to TRBJ2-7, with D possibly matching TRBD1 (6 bases). The CDR3 consists of 14 residues. Germline values: CDR1 SNHLY, CDR2 FYNNEI. V was shortened by 6 bases and J by 0 bases, with 12 bases between the two germline ends. CDR3 nucleotide sequence: TGTGCCAGCAGCAAACAGGGTTTCTCCTACGAGCAGTACTTC. Its translation is CASSKQGFSYEQYF.

This clonotype has just a few counts. The chain joins TRBV12-3 or TRBV12-4 to TRBJ2-7, with D possibly called TRBD1 or TRBD2 (6 bases each). This CDR3 region has 14 residues. Trimming left V 6 bases short and J 4 bases short, with 16 bases between. CDR3 sequence reads: CASRTGDNLYEQYF. Written as DNA, the CDR3 is TGTGCCAGCAGGACGGGGGACAATCTTTACGAGCAGTACTTC.

The chain is built from TRBV5-1 and TRBJ1-1; 9 bases map to TRBD1. Germline V gene sequence: CDR1 SGHRS, CDR2 YFSETQ. V lost 3 bases and J lost 5; bases outside the gene matches: 5. This CDR3 has 14 residues. The CDR3 loop reads CASSSVGQGTEAFF. In DNA form, the CDR3 reads TGCGCCAGCAGCTCAGTCGGACAGGGGACTGAAGCTTTCTTT.

V usage is TRBV30 and J usage is TRBJ2-4, with D tentatively TRBD2 (6 bases). The CDR3 runs to 13 residues. Germline-derived CDR1 and CDR2 are GTSNPN and SVGIG (reference sequence). V was trimmed by 8 bases and J by 10 bases, leaving 21 bases between them. As DNA, the CDR3 is TGTGCCATGCGTGGGGGGTACGGACCAATTCAGTACTTC. It is translated as CAMRGGYGPIQYF.

This clonotype occurred many times. The chain employs TRBV20-1 and TRBJ1-1, with D tentatively TRBD1 (6 bases). Trimming left V 0 bases short and J 4 bases short, with 12 bases between. Germline loops: CDR1 DFQATT, CDR2 SNEGSKA (reference sequence). The CDR3 covers 14 residues. The CDR3 spells CSARDLGRGTEAFF. CDR3 bases: TGCAGTGCTAGAGATCTGGGCAGGGGCACTGAAGCTTTCTTT.

This clonotype was detected a few times. The chain has TRBV10-1 and TRBJ2-5; unclear D gene. Germline V gene data show CDR1 as WNHNN and CDR2 as SYGVQD (reference sequence). Between the trimmed V and J ends, which lost 0 bases and 6 bases, there was a span of 17 bases. This CDR3 spans 16 amino acids. The DNA for the CDR3 is TGCGCCAGCAGTGAGTCGCCAGACTTCCTGGGAAAGACCCAGTACTTC. Its translation is CASSESPDFLGKTQYF.

This chain links TRBV19 with TRBJ2-2, with D possibly called TRBD1 or TRBD2 (5 bases each). From germline, CDR1 is LNHDA and CDR2 SQIVND (reference sequence). The length of the CDR3 is 15 residues. V was pared by 8 bases and J by 2 bases, with 15 bases between. The CDR3 sequence: CASGRDQVNTGELFF. CDR3 DNA: TGTGCCAGTGGCCGGGACCAGGTCAACACCGGGGAGCTGTTTTTT.

This clonotype was seen only a few times. The rearrangement links TRBV24-1 to TRBJ2-1, with TRBD2 matching 14 bases. The CDR3 extends over 19 amino acids. Per germline, CDR1 KGHDR and CDR2 SFDVKD. Germline trimming cut 3 bases from V and 4 bases from J; bases unmatched to any gene: 10. The DNA of the CDR3 is TGTGCCACCAGTGATCATGGGACTAGCGGGAGTGGGGTGTACAATGAGCAGTTCTTC. Protein: CATSDHGTSGSGVYNEQFF.

Written as DNA, the CDR3 is TGCAGTGCTAGAGATTCGGACAGGGGGCCTGGAAACACCATATATTTT. It is translated as CSARDSDRGPGNTIYF. The J gene is TRBJ1-3, the V gene TRBV20-1, with TRBD1 matching over 11 bases. CDR1 is DFQATT and CDR2 is SNEGSKA in the germline V gene (reference sequence). V was pared by 0 bases and J by 2 bases, with 3 bases of the junction left unmatched. This CDR3 has 16 residues.

This clonotype is a singleton in its sample. The chain is built from TRBV5-4 and TRBJ1-6, with 9 bases aligning to TRBD1. Germline CDR1 SGHNT, CDR2 YYREEE (reference sequence). CDR3 length equals 16 residues. Losses at the gene ends were 4 bases for V and 5 bases for J; bases not matched to a gene: 7. The CDR3 reads CASSRGTGWNNSPLHF. In DNA, the CDR3 is TGTGCCAGCAGCCGGGGGACAGGGTGGAATAATTCACCCCTCCACTTT.

Remarks on this clonotype: Given a much more abundant clone one base away, this may be a read error. The V and J genes are TRBV13 and TRBJ2-7; D not resolved. CDR3 size: 13 residues. Trimming cost V 5 bases and J 3 bases, with 11 bases left between them. Germline assignment: CDR1 PRHDT and CDR2 FYEKMQ (reference sequence). The CDR3 coding sequence is TGTGCCAGCAGCGCGCGACGAAACTACGAGCAGTACTTC. Translation: CASSARRNYEQYF.

This clonotype occurred many times. The rearrangement joins TRBV28 to TRBJ2-5; D is perhaps TRBD2 (5 bases). V gave up 4 bases and J gave up 1 base, with 16 bases separating them. The CDR3 has 16 amino acids. Per the germline V gene, CDR1 is MDHEN and CDR2 is SYDVKM. The CDR3 spells CASSSPDGVFQETQYF. The CDR3 DNA reads as TGTGCCAGCAGTTCCCCGGACGGGGTCTTCCAAGAGACCCAGTACTTC.

The genes are TRBV7-3 and TRBJ1-2, with 8 bases matching TRBD1. Germline values: CDR1 SGHTA, CDR2 FQGTGA. The V and J ends lost 6 bases and 8 bases, in that order; junction bases with no gene match: 8. The CDR3 extends over 13 amino acids. CDR3 sequence: CASRKDRGEGYTF. As DNA, the CDR3 is TGTGCCAGCAGGAAAGACAGGGGTGAGGGCTACACCTTC.